The clone carrying this T cell receptor beta chain has just a few counts. The antigen remains undetermined. The data were obtained in a study of T cell repertoires in cytomegalovirus infection. This CDR3 has 14 amino acids. Unmatched junction bases numbered 6, after V lost 5 bases and J lost 7 bases. Germline assignment: CDR1 SGHVS and CDR2 FNYEAQ. Each CDR3 protein gets one entry after TCRdb re-called the reads with MiXCR. The sample contains about a million distinct CDR3 sequences, roughly 30% of which appear only once. This chain links TRBV7-6 with TRBJ1-4; 8 bases are shared with TRBD1. The clonotype comes from a human donor in good health (CMV status not recorded). Some clones in this sample may be carry-over from other donors' samples. The sample was cultured CD8+ T cells from PBMCs, taken from culture after CMV antigen stimulation. The CDR3 is CASSKKTGVEKLFF. Written as DNA, the CDR3 is TGTGCCAGCAGCAAAAAGACAGGGGTTGAAAAACTGTTTTTT. Full variable domain (missing parts from reference TRBV7-6 and TRBJ1-4): GAGVSQSPRYKVTKRGQDVALRCDPISGHVSLYWYRQALGQGPEFLTYFNYEAQQDKSGLPNDRFSAERPEGSISTLTIQRTEQRDSAMYRCASSKKTGVEKLFFGSGTQLSVL.